Sequencing of this TCR beta chain was carried out in a study of T cells after yellow fever vaccination. Study overall: Where fractions had low cell numbers, libraries were prepared from them with the SMART-Seq v4 Ultra Low Input RNA kit. Study findings and constraints: There was a small share of clonotypes that showed up in both the CD4 and CD8 compartments. Most primary-vaccination clones reappeared after the booster (approximately 97% CD4, about 90% CD8).

This clonotype was observed a handful of times. Antigen specificity is unknown. This CDR3 is 15 amino acids long. The ends were cut back, 1 base at V and 2 bases at J, with 12 bases in the middle. The V gene's germline CDR1 is SGHTA and CDR2 FQGNSA. The study made its TCR cDNA through 5'RACE template switching. That step introduced a universal primer site along with UMIs. TCRdb reanalysed the 5' RACE reads using MiXCR and keeps one entry per CDR3 protein. The data hold a few hundred thousand distinct CDR3 sequences, with 4% observed a single time. The chain has TRBV7-2 and TRBJ2-7; tentative D call: TRBD1 (6 bases). The clonotype was recovered from a young man who received the YFV17D yellow fever vaccine. Material: PBMCs, obtained 5 days after the yellow fever booster vaccination. CDR3 nucleotide sequence: TGTGCCAGCAGCTTAGACAGGGTGGTAACCTACGAGCAGTACTTC. It is translated as CASSLDRVVTYEQYF. The full variable domain, in which reference TRBV7-2 and TRBJ2-7 provide the parts outside the CDR3, is GAGVSQSPSNKVTEKGKDVELRCDPISGHTALYWYRQSLGQGLEFLIYFQGNSAPDKSGLPSDRFSAERTGGSVSTLTIQRTQQEDSAVYLCASSLDRVVTYEQYFGPGTRLTVT.